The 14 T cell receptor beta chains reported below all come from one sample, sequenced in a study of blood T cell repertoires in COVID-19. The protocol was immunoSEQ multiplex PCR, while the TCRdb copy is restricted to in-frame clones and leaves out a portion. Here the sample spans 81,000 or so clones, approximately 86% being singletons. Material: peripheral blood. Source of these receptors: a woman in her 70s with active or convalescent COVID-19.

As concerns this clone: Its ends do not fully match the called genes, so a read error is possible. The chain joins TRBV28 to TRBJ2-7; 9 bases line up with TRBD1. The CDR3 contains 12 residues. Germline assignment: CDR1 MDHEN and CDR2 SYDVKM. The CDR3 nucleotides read TGTGCCAGCAGTTTATCAACGACAGGGGGAACCTTC. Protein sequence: CASSLSTTGGTF. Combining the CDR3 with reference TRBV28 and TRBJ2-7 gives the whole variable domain DVKVTQSSRYLVKRTGEKVFLECVQDMDHENMFWYRQDPGLGLRLIYFSYDVKMKEKGDIPEGYSVSREKKERFSLILESASTNQTSMYLCASSLSTTGGTFGPGTRLTVT.

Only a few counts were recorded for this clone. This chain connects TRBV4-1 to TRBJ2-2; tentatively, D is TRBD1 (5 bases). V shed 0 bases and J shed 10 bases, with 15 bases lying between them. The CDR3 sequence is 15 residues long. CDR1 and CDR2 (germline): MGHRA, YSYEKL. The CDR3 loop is CASSQDEGVREELFF. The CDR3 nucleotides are TGCGCCAGCAGCCAAGATGAAGGGGTCAGGGAGGAGCTGTTTTTT.

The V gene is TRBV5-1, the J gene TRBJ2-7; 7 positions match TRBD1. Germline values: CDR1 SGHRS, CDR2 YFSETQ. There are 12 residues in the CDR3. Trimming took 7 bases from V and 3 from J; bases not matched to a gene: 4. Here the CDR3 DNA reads TGCGCCAGCTCAACAGGGGACTACGAGCAGTACTTC. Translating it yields CASSTGDYEQYF.

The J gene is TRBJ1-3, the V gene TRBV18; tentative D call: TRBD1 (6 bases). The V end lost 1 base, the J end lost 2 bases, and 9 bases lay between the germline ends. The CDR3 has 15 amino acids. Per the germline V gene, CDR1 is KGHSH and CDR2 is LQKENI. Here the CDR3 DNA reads TGTGCCAGCTCACCACGGTCAGGGGCTGGAAACACCATATATTTT. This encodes CASSPRSGAGNTIYF.

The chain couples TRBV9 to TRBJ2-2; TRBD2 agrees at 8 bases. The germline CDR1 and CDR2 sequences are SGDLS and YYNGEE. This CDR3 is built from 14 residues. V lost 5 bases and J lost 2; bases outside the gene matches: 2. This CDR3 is CASSSGENTGELFF. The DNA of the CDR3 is TGTGCCAGCAGTAGCGGGGAAAACACCGGGGAGCTGTTTTTT. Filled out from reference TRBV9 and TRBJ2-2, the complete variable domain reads DSGVTQTPKHLITATGQRVTLRCSPRSGDLSVYWYQQSLDQGLQFLIQYYNGEERAKGNILERFSAQQFPDLHSELNLSSLELGDSALYFCASSSGENTGELFFGEGSRLTVL.

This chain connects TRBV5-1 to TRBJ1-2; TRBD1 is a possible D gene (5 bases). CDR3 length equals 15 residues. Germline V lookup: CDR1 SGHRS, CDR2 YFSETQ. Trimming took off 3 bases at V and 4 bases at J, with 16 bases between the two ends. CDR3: CASSSQGTVVYGYTF. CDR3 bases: TGCGCCAGCAGCTCCCAAGGGACTGTGGTCTATGGCTACACCTTC.

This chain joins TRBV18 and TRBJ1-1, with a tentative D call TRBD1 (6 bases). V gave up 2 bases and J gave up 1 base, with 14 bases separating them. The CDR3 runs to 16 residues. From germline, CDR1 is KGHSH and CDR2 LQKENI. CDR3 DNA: TGTGCCAGCTCACCAGACGCCGGGACACAGAACACTGAAGCTTTCTTT. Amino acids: CASSPDAGTQNTEAFF.

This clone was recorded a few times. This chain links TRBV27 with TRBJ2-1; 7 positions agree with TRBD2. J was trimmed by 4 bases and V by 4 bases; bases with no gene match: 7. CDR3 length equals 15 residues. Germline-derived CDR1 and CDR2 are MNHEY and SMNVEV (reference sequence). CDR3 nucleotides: TGTGCCAGCAGTTCCGGGACTATCCTGTACAATGAGCAGTTCTTC. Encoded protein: CASSSGTILYNEQFF.

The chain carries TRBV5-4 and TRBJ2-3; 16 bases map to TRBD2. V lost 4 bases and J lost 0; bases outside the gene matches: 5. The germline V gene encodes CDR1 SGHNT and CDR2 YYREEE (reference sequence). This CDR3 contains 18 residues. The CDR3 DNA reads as TGTGCCAGCAGCCCGGGACTAGCGGGAGGGCGTAGCACAGATACGCAGTATTTT. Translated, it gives CASSPGLAGGRSTDTQYF. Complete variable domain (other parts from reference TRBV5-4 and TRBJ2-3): ETGVTQSPTHLIKTRGQQVTLRCSSQSGHNTVSWYQQALGQGPQFIFQYYREEENGRGNFPPRFSGLQFPNYSSELNVNALELDDSALYLCASSPGLAGGRSTDTQYFGPGTRLTVL.

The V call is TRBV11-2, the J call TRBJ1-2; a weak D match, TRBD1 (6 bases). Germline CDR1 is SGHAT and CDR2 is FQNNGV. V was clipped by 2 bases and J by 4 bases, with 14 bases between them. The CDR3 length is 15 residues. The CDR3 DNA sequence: TGTGCCAGCAGCTTATATACAGGGCAGACCTATGGCTACACCTTC. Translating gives CASSLYTGQTYGYTF.

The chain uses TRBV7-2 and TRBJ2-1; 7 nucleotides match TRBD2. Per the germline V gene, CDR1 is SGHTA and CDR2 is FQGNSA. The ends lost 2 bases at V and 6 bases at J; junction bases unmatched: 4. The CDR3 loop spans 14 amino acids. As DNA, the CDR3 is TGTGCCAGCAGCTTAACAGCGGGGCCCAATGAGCAGTTCTTC. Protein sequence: CASSLTAGPNEQFF.

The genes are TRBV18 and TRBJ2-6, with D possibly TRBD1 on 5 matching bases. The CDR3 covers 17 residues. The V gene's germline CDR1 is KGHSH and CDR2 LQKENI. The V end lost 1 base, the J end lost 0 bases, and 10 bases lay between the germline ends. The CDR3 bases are TGTGCCAGCTCACCACAACAGGCAATCTCTGGGGCCAACGTCCTGACTTTC. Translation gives CASSPQQAISGANVLTF.

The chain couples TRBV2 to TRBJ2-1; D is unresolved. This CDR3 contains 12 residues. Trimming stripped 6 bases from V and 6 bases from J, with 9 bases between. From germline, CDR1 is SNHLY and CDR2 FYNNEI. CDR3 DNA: TGTGCCAGCAGACAGAGTATCAATGAGCAGTTCTTC. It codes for CASRQSINEQFF. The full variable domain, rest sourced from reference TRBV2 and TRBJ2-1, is EPEVTQTPSHQVTQMGQEVILRCVPISNHLYFYWYRQILGQKVEFLVSFYNNEISEKSEIFDDQFSVERPDGSNFTLKIRSTKLEDSAMYFCASRQSINEQFFGPGTRLTVL.

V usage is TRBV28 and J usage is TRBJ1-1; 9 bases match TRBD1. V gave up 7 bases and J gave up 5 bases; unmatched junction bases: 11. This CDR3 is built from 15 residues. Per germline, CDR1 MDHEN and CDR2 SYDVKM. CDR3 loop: CASTQTGTGTTEAFF. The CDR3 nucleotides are TGTGCCAGCACCCAAACCGGGACAGGGACGACTGAAGCTTTCTTT.